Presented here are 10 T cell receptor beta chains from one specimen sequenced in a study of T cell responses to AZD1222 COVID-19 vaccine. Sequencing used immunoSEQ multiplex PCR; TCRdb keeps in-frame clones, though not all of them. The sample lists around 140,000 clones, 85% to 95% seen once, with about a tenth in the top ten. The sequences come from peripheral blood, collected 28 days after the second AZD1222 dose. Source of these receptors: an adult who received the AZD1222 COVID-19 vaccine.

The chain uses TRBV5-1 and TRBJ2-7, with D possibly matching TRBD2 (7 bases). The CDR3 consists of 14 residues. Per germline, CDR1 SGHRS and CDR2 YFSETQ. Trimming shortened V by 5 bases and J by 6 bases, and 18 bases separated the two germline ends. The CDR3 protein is CASRRAGAFIEQYF. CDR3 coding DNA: TGCGCCAGCAGGCGCGCGGGGGCTTTTATCGAGCAGTACTTC. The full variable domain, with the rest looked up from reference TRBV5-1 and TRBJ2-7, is KAGVTQTPRYLIKTRGQQVTLSCSPISGHRSVSWYQQTPGQGLQFLFEYFSETQRNKGNFPGRFSGRQFSNSRSEMNVSTLELGDSALYLCASRRAGAFIEQYFGPGTRLTVT.

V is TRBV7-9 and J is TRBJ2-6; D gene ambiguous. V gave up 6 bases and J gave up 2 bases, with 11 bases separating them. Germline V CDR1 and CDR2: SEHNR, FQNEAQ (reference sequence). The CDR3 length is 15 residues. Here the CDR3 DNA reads TGTGCCAGCAGTTCCGGCAATGCTGGGGCCAACGTCCTGACTTTC. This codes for CASSSGNAGANVLTF.

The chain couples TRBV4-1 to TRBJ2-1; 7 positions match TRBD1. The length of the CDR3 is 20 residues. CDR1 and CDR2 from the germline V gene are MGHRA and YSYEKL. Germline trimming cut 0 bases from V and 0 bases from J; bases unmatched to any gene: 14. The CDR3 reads CASSQDPRDSLLDSYNEQFF. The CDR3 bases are TGCGCCAGCAGCCAAGATCCAAGGGACAGCCTTCTAGACTCCTACAATGAGCAGTTCTTC.

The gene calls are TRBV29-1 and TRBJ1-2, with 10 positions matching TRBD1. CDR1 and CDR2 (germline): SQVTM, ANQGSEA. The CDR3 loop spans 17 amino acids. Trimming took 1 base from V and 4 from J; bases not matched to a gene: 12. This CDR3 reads CSVEAEGTGARGYGYTF. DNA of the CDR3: TGCAGCGTTGAAGCTGAAGGGACAGGGGCTCGTGGCTATGGCTACACCTTC.

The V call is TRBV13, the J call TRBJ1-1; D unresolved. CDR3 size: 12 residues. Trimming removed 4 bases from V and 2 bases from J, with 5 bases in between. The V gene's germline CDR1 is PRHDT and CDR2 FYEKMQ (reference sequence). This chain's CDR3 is CASSSGNTEAFF. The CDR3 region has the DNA TGTGCCAGCAGCTCGGGTAACACTGAAGCTTTCTTT.

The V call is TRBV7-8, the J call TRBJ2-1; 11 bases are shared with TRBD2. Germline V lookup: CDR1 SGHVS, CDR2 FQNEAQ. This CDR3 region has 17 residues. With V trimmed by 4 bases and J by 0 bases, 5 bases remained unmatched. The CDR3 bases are TGTGCCAGCAGCTCTCGACTAGCGGGGAGCTCCTACAATGAGCAGTTCTTC. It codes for CASSSRLAGSSYNEQFF.

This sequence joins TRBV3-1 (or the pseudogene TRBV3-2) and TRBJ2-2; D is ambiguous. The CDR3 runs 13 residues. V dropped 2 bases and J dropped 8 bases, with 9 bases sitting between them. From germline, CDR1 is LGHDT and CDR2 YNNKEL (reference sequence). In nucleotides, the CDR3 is TGTGCCAGCAGCCAAAGCGAGGTTGGGGAGCTGTTTTTT. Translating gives CASSQSEVGELFF.

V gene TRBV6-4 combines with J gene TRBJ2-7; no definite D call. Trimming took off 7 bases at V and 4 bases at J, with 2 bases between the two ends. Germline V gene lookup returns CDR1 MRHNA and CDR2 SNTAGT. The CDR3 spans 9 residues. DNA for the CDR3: TGTGCCAGCACGTACGAGCAGTACTTC. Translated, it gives CASTYEQYF.

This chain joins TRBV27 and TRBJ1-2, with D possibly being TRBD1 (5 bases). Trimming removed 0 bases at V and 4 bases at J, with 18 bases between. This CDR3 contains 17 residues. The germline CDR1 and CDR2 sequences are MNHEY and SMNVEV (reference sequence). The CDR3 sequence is CASSLSASTGRGYGYTF. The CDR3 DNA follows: TGTGCCAGCAGTTTATCCGCTTCGACGGGGCGCGGCTATGGCTACACCTTC.

In nucleotides, the CDR3 is TGTGCCAGCAGCCCGAACCACAGGTACACATTTTACGAGCAGTACGTC. Protein: CASSPNHRYTFYEQYV. The chain uses TRBV3-1 (or the pseudogene TRBV3-2) and TRBJ2-7; possibly TRBD1 for D (5 bases). The CDR3 sequence is 16 residues long. V shed 4 bases and J shed 4 bases, with 20 bases lying between them. Germline V gene sequence: CDR1 LGHDT, CDR2 YNNKEL (reference sequence).